Shown below are 7 T cell receptor beta chains from a single sample sequenced in a study of blood T cell repertoires in COVID-19. Data came from immunoSEQ multiplex PCR; TCRdb stores just in-frame clones and leaves some out. The sample holds tens of thousands of clones; 87% are singletons and the top ten take roughly 3.1%. The sequenced sample consisted of peripheral blood. The receptor set was obtained from a woman between 45 and 60 years old with COVID-19, enrolled during active disease.

The chain combines TRBV19 with TRBJ1-2; D is possibly TRBD1 (6 bases). Germline V gene data show CDR1 as LNHDA and CDR2 as SQIVND (reference sequence). The CDR3 extends over 13 amino acids. Trimming cost V 4 bases and J 3 bases, with 9 bases left between them. The CDR3: CASSRYRDYGYTF. Written as DNA, the CDR3 is TGTGCCAGTAGTAGGTACAGGGACTATGGCTACACCTTC.

The gene calls are TRBV12-3 or TRBV12-4 and TRBJ2-5; D possibly corresponds to TRBD2 (6 bases). This CDR3 region has 13 residues. CDR3 residues: CATRGVGQETQYF. In nucleotides, the CDR3 is TGTGCGACCCGCGGGGTAGGCCAAGAGACCCAGTACTTC.

Comments on this clone: The sample contains more than one DNA sequence encoding this CDR3. J is TRBJ1-5 and V is TRBV12-3 or TRBV12-4; the D is unclear. The CDR3 runs 12 residues. Trimming shortened V by 2 bases and J by 7 bases, and 6 bases separated the two germline ends. CDR3 in DNA: TGTGCCAGCAGTTTACGAGGGCAGCCCCAGCATTTT. It encodes CASSLRGQPQHF.

The chain is built from TRBV9 and TRBJ1-6; TRBD1 agrees at 8 bases. The V gene's germline CDR1 is SGDLS and CDR2 YYNGEE. Losses at the gene ends were 4 bases for V and 6 bases for J; bases not matched to a gene: 3. This CDR3 spans 14 amino acids. The CDR3 sequence is CASSRTGSNSPLHF. The CDR3 DNA follows: TGTGCCAGCAGCAGGACAGGGAGTAATTCACCCCTCCACTTT. Using reference TRBV9 and TRBJ1-6 for the parts outside the CDR3, the full variable domain is DSGVTQTPKHLITATGQRVTLRCSPRSGDLSVYWYQQSLDQGLQFLIQYYNGEERAKGNILERFSAQQFPDLHSELNLSSLELGDSALYFCASSRTGSNSPLHFGNGTRLTVT.

Comment on this clone: A junction boundary mismatches the germline segment, possibly from a read error. The chain joins TRBV7-7 to TRBJ2-2; D might be TRBD2 (5 bases). This CDR3 has 14 amino acids. The germline CDR1 and CDR2 sequences are SSHAT and FNYEAQ (reference sequence). The CDR3: CASSSNWGAGELFF. CDR3 in DNA: TGTGCTAGCAGCTCAAATTGGGGAGCCGGGGAGCTGTTTTTT.

The V call is TRBV15, the J call TRBJ2-7, with D perhaps matching TRBD2 (6 bases). Trimming pared 1 base from V and 3 bases from J, leaving 10 bases between. Germline CDR1 reads LNHNV; CDR2 reads YYDKDF (reference sequence). The CDR3 consists of 14 residues. The CDR3 region is CATSRAGRNYEQYF. In DNA form, the CDR3 reads TGTGCCACCAGCAGAGCCGGGAGAAACTACGAGCAGTACTTC.

J is TRBJ2-2 and V is TRBV4-3; 8 nucleotides line up with TRBD1. Germline CDR1 and CDR2: LGHNA and YSLEER. The CDR3 has 18 residues. The V segment lost 1 base and the J segment 0 bases; nucleotides outside the gene matches: 7. The CDR3 DNA is TGCGCCAGCAGCCAAGGTCTAACAGGGGGAGCGAACACCGGGGAGCTGTTTTTT. Translated: CASSQGLTGGANTGELFF.